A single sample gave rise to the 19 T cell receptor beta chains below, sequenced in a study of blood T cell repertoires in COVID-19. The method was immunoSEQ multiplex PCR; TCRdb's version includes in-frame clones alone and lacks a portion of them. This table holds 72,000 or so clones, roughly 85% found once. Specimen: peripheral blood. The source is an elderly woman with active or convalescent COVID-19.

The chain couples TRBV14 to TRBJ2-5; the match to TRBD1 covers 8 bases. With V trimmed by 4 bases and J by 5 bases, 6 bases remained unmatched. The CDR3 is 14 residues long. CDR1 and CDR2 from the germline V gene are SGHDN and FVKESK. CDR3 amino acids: CASSPPGGTETQYF. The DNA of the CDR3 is TGTGCCAGCAGCCCTCCAGGGGGCACGGAGACCCAGTACTTC.

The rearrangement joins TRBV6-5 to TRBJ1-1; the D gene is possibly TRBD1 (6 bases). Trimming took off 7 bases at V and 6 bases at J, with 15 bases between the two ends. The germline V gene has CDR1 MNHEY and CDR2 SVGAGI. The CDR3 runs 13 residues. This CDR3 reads CASTVSGGSEAFF. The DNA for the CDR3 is TGTGCCAGCACCGTATCGGGGGGCTCTGAAGCTTTCTTT.

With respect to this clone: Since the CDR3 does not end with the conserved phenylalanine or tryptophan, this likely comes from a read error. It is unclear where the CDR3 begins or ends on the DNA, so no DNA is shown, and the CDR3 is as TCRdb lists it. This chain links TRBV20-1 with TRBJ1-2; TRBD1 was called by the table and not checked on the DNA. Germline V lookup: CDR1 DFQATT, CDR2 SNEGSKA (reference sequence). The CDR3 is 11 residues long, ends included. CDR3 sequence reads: CSASYREMLFL.

The DNA of the CDR3 is TGTGCCAGCAAGGGCCAGGGGGTAAGCAATCAGCCCCAGCATTTT. This sequence encodes CASKGQGVSNQPQHF. The chain combines TRBV2 with TRBJ1-5, with 7 bases that match TRBD1. Unmatched junction bases numbered 7, after V lost 7 bases and J lost 1 base. CDR3 length equals 15 residues. CDR1 is SNHLY and CDR2 is FYNNEI in the germline V gene.

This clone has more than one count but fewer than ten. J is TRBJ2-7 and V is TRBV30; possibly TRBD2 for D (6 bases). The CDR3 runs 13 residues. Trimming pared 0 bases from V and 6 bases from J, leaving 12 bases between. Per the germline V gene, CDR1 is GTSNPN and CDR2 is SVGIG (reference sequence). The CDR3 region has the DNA TGTGCCTGGAGTGTAAGGGACGGGGGCGAGCAGTACTTC. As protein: CAWSVRDGGEQYF.

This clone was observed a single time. This CDR3 reads CASSEPGLEEPQHF. CDR3 in DNA: TGTGCCAGCAGCGAACCGGGACTGGAGGAGCCCCAGCATTTT. The chain joins TRBV7-2 to TRBJ1-5; weak D call: TRBD1 (5 bases). Trimming left V 5 bases short and J 8 bases short, with 16 bases between. Germline CDR1 is SGHTA and CDR2 is FQGNSA. The CDR3 covers 14 residues.

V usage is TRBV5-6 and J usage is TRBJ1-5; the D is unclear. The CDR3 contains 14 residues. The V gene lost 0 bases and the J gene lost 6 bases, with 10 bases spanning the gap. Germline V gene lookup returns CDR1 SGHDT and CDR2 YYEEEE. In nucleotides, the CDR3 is TGTGCCAGCAGCTTGGGCCGCTTCGGTCAGCCCCAGCATTTT. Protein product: CASSLGRFGQPQHF.

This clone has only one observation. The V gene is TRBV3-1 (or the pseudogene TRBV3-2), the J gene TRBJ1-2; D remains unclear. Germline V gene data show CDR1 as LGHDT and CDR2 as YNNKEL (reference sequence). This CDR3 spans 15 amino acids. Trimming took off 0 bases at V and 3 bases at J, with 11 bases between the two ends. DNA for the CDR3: TGTGCCAGCAGCCAAGAGGGCAGGTATTACTATGGCTACACCTTC. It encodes CASSQEGRYYYGYTF.

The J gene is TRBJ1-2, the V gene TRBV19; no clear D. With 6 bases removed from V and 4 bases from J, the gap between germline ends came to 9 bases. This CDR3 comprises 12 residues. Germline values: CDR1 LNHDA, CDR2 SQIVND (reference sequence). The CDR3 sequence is CASSRGAYGYTF. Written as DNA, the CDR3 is TGTGCCAGTAGCCGGGGTGCCTATGGCTACACCTTC.

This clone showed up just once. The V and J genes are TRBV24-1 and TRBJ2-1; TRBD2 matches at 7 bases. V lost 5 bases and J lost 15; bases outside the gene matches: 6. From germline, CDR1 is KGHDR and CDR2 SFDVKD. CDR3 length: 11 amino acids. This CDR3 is CATSGPAGWFF. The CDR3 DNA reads TGTGCCACCAGTGGTCCAGCGGGGTGGTTCTTC.

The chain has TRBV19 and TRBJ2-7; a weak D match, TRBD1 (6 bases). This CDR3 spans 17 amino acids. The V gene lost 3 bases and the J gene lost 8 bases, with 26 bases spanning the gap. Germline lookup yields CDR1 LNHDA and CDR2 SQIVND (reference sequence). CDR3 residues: CASSITGDAGVGFKQYF. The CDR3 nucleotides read TGTGCCAGTAGTATTACCGGCGACGCAGGGGTTGGGTTCAAGCAGTACTTC.

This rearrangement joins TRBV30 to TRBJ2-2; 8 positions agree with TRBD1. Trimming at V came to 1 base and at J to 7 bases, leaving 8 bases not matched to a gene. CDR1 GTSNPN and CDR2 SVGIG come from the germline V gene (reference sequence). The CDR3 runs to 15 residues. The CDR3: CAWSATGGAVGELFF. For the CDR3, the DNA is TGTGCCTGGAGTGCTACAGGGGGAGCGGTCGGGGAGCTGTTTTTT.

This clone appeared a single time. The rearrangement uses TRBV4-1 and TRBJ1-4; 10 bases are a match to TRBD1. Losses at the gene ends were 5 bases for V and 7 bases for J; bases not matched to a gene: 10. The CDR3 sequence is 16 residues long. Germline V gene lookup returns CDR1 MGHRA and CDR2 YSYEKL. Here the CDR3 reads CASSTTPDRGSEKLFF. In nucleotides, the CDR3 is TGCGCCAGCAGCACAACCCCGGACAGGGGGTCTGAAAAACTGTTTTTT.

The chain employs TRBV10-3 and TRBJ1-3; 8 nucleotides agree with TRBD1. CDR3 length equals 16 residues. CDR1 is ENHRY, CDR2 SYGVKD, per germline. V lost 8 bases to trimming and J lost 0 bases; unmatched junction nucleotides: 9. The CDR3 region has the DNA TGTGCCATCTCCAGGGGGCAGGGCATCTCTGGAAACACCATATATTTT. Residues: CAISRGQGISGNTIYF.

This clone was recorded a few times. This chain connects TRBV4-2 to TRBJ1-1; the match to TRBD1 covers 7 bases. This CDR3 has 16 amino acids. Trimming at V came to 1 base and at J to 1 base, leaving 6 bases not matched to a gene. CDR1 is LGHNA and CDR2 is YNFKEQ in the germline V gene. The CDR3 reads CASSQGVRTGNTEAFF. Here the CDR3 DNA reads TGTGCCAGCAGCCAAGGGGTCAGGACAGGGAACACTGAAGCTTTCTTT.

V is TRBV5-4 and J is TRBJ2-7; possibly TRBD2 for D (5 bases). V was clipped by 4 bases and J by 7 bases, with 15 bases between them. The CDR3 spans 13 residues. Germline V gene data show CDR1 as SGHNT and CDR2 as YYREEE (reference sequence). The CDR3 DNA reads TGTGCCAGCAGCCCAGGACTGGTCCAAGAGCAGTACTTC. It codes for CASSPGLVQEQYF.

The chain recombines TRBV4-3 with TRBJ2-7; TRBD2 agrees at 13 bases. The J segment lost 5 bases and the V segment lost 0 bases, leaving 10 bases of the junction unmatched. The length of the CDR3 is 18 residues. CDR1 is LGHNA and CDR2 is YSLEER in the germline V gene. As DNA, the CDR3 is TGCGCCAGCAGCCAAGAACTAGCGGGGGGGCCGAGGATCCACGAGCAGTACTTC. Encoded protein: CASSQELAGGPRIHEQYF.

CDR3 protein: CASSQDTIGTIYTGELFF. CDR3 DNA sequence: TGTGCCAGCAGCCAAGATACGATTGGGACAATATACACCGGGGAGCTGTTTTTT. The chain is built from TRBV14 and TRBJ2-2, with D possibly matching TRBD1 (6 bases). The CDR3 is made up of 18 amino acids. Trimming removed 0 bases at V and 3 bases at J, with 17 bases between. Germline assignment: CDR1 SGHDN and CDR2 FVKESK.

The CDR3 DNA reads TGTGCCAGCAGTTATCGGGACAGGGGCCGTATGTACTTC. Translating it yields CASSYRDRGRMYF. The gene calls are TRBV6-5 and TRBJ2-5; 10 nucleotides match TRBD1. Germline V gene data show CDR1 as MNHEY and CDR2 as SVGAGI. The CDR3 has 13 amino acids. The V gene end was trimmed by 3 bases and the J gene end by 13 bases; junction bases not matched to a gene: 8.